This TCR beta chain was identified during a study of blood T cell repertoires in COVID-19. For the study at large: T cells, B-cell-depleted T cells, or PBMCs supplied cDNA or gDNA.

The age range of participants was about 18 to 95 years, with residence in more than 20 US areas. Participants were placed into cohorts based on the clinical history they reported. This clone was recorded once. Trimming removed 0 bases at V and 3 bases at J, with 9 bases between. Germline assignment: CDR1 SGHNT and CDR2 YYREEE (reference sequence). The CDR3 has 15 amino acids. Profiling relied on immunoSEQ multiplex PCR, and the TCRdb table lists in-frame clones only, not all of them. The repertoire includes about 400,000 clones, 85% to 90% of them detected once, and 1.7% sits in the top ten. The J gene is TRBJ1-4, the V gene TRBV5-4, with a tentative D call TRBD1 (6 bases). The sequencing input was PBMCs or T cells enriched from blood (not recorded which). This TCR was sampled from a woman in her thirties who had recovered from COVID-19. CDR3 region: CASSLGGLSNEKLFF. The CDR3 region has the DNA TGTGCCAGCAGCTTGGGGGGGCTGTCTAATGAAAAACTGTTTTTT.